This T cell receptor (beta chain) was recovered during a study of blood T cell repertoires in COVID-19. Study-level background: The origin of the acute and convalescent COVID-19 samples was the United States, Italy and Spain.

This CDR3 is built from 13 residues. Germline V gene lookup returns CDR1 LNHDA and CDR2 SQIVND (reference sequence). With V trimmed by 2 bases and J by 3 bases, 1 base remained unmatched. Study processing details: Counts of nucleated cells, estimated from reference gene primer amplification, were obtained. Data came from immunoSEQ multiplex PCR; TCRdb stores just in-frame clones and leaves some out. Clone size and the V and J calls come from that table; the DNA yielded D and trimming. The table shows fewer than 500,000 clones, with approximately 90% occurring only once. On this clone: This same CDR3 is encoded by further DNA sequences in the sample.

The sample was PBMCs or T cells enriched from blood (not recorded which). The TCR was taken from a young woman with acute COVID-19. This chain joins TRBV19 and TRBJ2-7; 7 bases align to TRBD1. This CDR3 is CASSIRDSYEQYF. The CDR3 DNA is TGTGCCAGTAGTATAAGGGACAGCTACGAGCAGTACTTC.